Listed below are T cell receptor beta chains from one sample, sequenced in a study of T cell repertoires in ileal Crohn's disease. Profiled with immunoSEQ multiplex PCR; TCRdb holds only in-frame clones, not every one. Seen here are almost 5,500 clones, 55% to 70% observed once, and the top ten hold 29%. Sequencing was done on a sample of ileal tissue. These receptors came from an adult with Crohn's disease. Both conserved end residues are part of each CDR3.

v_call	j_call	cdr3_aa
TRBV29-1	TRBJ2-1	CSVDGGYNEQFF
TRBV11-2	TRBJ2-1	CASSLILAPSSYNEQFF
TRBV25-1	TRBJ1-5	CASSWMGVNQPQHF
TRBV28	TRBJ1-2	CASSTYREGANYGYTF
TRBV21-1	TRBJ1-6	CASSNVREGNSPLHF
TRBV9	TRBJ1-2	CASSPTGVGYTF
TRBV27	TRBJ2-3	CASSFSGQGADTQYF
TRBV7-2	TRBJ1-1	CASSLGGGETEAFF
TRBV27	TRBJ1-5	CASRLKGGYSNQPQHF
TRBV6-1	TRBJ2-5	CASSEGQGAETQYF
TRBV2	TRBJ2-7	CASGGQGPWEQYF
TRBV6-1	TRBJ2-7	CASTHQQGPYEQYF
TRBV27	TRBJ1-2	CASSPSTGVDGYTF
TRBV2	TRBJ2-5	CASTGEAETQYF
TRBV6-1	TRBJ2-2	CASRGPGELFF
TRBV29-1	TRBJ2-6	CSVGADSGANVLTF
TRBV30	TRBJ2-1	CASSGWGGNPREQFF
TRBV2	TRBJ1-1	CASSPDSPMNTEAFF
TRBV19	TRBJ2-2	CASSIFGGVNTGELFF
TRBV7-3	TRBJ1-2	CASSSRQDPTF
TRBV7-8	TRBJ2-1	CASSLASGDLNGQFF
TRBV29-1	TRBJ1-4	CSVSGGGGEKLFF
TRBV9	TRBJ2-3	CASSVIGVTDTQYF
TRBV19	TRBJ2-5	CASRAGIAGQETQYF
TRBV4-1	TRBJ1-5	CASSPTPGAGAQHF
TRBV7-7	TRBJ1-1	CASSSDRDTEAFF
TRBV29-1	TRBJ2-3	CSVAEQGTDTQYF
TRBV29-1	TRBJ2-3	CSVASGTDTQYF
TRBV29-1	TRBJ1-2	CSVESGGYGYTF
TRBV5-5	TRBJ2-5	CASRRKQQGAGETQYF
TRBV10-3	TRBJ2-5	CAIGSQTGAETQYF
TRBV10-3	TRBJ1-1	CAISETTAGAGVRAFF
TRBV30	TRBJ1-3	CARVGSGNTIYF
TRBV2	TRBJ1-2	CASSEARGGPGYGYTF
TRBV7-2	TRBJ2-2	CASSLAARRLAGSINTGELFF
TRBV27	TRBJ1-5	CASRQGNQPQHF
TRBV27	TRBJ1-5	CASRQGWGSNQPQHF